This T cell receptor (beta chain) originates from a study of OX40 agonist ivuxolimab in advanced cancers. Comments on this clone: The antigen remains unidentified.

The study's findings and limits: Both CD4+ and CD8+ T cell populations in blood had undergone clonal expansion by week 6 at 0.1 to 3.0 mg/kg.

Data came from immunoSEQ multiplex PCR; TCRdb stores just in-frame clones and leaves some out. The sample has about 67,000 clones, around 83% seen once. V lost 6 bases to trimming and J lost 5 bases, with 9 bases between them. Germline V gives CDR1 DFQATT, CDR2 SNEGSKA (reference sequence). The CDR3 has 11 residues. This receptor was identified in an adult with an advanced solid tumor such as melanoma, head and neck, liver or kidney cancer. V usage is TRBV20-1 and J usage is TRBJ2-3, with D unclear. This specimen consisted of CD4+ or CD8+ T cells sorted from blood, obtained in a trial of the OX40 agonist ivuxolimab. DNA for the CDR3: TGCAGTGCCGAGATTCAAGATACGCAGTATTTT. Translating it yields CSAEIQDTQYF.